This record looks at one T cell receptor (beta chain) sequence and its context. Its antigen is not known. Trimming cost V 1 base and J 2 bases, with 21 bases left between them. The CDR3 totals 18 residues. CDR1 and CDR2 from the germline V gene are SGHDT and YYEEEE. Blood sampling took place at baseline, cycle 4 day 1, and cycle 7 day 1. This record comes from a study of OX40 agonist ivuxolimab in advanced cancers. Findings and limits, study-wide: It was not determined which antigens were specifically recognized by the peripheral T cells that had undergone clonal expansion. At 0.1 to 3.0 mg/kg, CD4+ and CD8+ blood T cells expanded clonally by week 6. Average numbers of expanded clones were greater in CD8+ T cells than in CD4+.

The method was immunoSEQ multiplex PCR; TCRdb's version includes in-frame clones alone and lacks a portion of them. This table holds 68,000 or so clones, around four fifths found once. The sequencing used CD4+ or CD8+ T cells sorted from blood, collected in a trial of the OX40 agonist ivuxolimab. This clonotype was sampled from an adult with an advanced solid tumor such as melanoma, head and neck, liver or kidney cancer. This chain joins TRBV5-6 and TRBJ1-2; weak D call: TRBD1 (5 bases). The CDR3 DNA sequence: TGTGCCAGCAGCTTGTTAGGCACAGGCTCGTTGGGGAACTATGGCTACACCTTC. Translating gives CASSLLGTGSLGNYGYTF.